The text below deals with one T cell receptor (beta chain). Sequencing was performed with immunoSEQ multiplex PCR; in TCRdb, only in-frame clones are kept and a portion is missing. The table lists approximately 190,000 clones, about 91% of them singletons. The sample comes from a study of control samples from healthy donors and cancer patients. Germline V gene lookup returns CDR1 GTSNPN and CDR2 SVGIG (reference sequence). Trimming removed 2 bases at V and 2 bases at J, with 9 bases between. The CDR3 extends over 13 amino acids. This receptor was identified in a man aged 25 to 40 in good health. The chain has TRBV30 and TRBJ1-2, with TRBD1 as a possible D gene (5 bases). The sequencing input was blood. Here the CDR3 reads CAWSKGVNYGYTF. CDR3 DNA sequence: TGTGCCTGGAGTAAAGGGGTGAACTATGGCTACACCTTC.